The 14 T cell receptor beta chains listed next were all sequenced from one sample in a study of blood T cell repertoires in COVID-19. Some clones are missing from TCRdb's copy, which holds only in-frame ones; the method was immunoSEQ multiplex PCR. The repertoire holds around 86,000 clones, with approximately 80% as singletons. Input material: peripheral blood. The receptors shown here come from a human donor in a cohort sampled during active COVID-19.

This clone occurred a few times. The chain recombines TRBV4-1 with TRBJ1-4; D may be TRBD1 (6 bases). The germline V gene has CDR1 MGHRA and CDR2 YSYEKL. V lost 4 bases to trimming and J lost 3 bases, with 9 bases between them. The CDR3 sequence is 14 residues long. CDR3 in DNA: TGCGCCAGCAGCCCTGGACAGTCTAATGAAAAACTGTTTTTT. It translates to CASSPGQSNEKLFF.

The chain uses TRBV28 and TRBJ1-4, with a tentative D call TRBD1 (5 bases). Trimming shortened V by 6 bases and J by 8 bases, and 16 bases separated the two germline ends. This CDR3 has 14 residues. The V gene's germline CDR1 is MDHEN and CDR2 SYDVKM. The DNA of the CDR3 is TGTGCCAGCAGGCCGGGCGGGGCAGGGGAAAAACTGTTTTTT. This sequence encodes CASRPGGAGEKLFF.

CDR3 in amino acids: CASSPTGGGYGYTF. CDR3 in DNA: TGTGCCAGCAGCCCGACAGGGGGTGGCTATGGCTACACCTTC. The gene calls are TRBV7-8 and TRBJ1-2; 9 nucleotides agree with TRBD1. Germline V CDR1 and CDR2: SGHVS, FQNEAQ. After removal of 5 bases from V and 4 bases from J, the junction contained 5 bases not matched to a gene. This CDR3 is built from 14 residues.

The CDR3 region has the DNA TGTGCCAGCAGTTCCTCCCGCGGGGCCCACTACGAGCAGTACTTC. It translates to CASSSSRGAHYEQYF. The V gene is TRBV6-5, the J gene TRBJ2-7; tentatively, D is TRBD2 (6 bases). The CDR3 consists of 15 residues. The V and J ends lost 4 bases and 3 bases respectively, with 16 bases between them. Germline-derived CDR1 and CDR2 are MNHEY and SVGAGI.

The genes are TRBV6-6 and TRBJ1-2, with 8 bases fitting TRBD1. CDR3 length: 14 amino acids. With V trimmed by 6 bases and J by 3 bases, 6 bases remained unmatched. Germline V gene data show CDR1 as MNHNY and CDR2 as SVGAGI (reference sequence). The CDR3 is CASRGTGGDYGYTF. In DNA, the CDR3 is TGTGCCAGCAGGGGGACAGGAGGGGACTATGGCTACACCTTC.

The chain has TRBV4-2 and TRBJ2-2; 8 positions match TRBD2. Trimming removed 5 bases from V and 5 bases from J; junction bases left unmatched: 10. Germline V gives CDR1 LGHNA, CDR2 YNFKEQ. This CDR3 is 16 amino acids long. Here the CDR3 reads CASSTTGGDYTGELFF. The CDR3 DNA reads TGTGCCAGCAGCACCACGGGGGGGGACTATACCGGGGAGCTGTTTTTT.

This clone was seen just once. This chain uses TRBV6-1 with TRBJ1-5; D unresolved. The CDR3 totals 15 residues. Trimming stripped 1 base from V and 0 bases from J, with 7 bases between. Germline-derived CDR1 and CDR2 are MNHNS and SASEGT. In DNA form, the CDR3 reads TGTGCCAGCAGTGAAGGAGGGTTTAGCAATCAGCCCCAGCATTTT. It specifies CASSEGGFSNQPQHF.

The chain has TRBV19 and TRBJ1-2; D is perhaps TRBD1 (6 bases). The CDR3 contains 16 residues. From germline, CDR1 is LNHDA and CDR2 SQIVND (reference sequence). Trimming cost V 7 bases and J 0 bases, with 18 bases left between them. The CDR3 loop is CASTLDGQPPNYGYTF. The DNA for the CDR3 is TGTGCCAGTACTCTCGACGGACAGCCTCCTAACTATGGCTACACCTTC.

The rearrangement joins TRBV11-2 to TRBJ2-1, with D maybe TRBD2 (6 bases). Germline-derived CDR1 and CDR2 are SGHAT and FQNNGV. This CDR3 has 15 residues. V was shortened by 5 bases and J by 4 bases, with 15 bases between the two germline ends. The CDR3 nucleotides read TGTGCCAGCAGCCCCAGGGTTAGCGGTTACAATGAGCAGTTCTTC. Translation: CASSPRVSGYNEQFF.

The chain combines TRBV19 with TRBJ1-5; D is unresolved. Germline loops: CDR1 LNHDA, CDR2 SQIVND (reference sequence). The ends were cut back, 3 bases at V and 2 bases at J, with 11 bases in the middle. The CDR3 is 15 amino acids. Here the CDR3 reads CASSISVIRNQPQHF. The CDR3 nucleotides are TGTGCCAGTAGTATCTCGGTGATACGCAATCAGCCCCAGCATTTT.

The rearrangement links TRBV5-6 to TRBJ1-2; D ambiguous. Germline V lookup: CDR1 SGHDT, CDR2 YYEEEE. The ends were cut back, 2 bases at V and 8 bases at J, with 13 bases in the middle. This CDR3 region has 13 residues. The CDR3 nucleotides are TGTGCCAGCAGCTTTCGCACAGCTGGGGGCTACACCTTC. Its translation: CASSFRTAGGYTF.

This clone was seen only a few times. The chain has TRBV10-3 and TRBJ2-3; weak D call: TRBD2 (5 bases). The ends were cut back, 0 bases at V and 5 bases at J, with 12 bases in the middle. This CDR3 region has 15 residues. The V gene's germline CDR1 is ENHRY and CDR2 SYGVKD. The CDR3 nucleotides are TGTGCCATCAGTGAGTCGAGGGCCACTGGAGATACGCAGTATTTT. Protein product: CAISESRATGDTQYF.

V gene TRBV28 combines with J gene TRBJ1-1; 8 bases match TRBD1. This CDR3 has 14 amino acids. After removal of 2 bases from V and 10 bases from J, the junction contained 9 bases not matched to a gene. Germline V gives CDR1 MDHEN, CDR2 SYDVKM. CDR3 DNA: TGTGCCAGCAGTTTAGGGGACGGACAGGGAGGAGCTTTCTTT. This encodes CASSLGDGQGGAFF.

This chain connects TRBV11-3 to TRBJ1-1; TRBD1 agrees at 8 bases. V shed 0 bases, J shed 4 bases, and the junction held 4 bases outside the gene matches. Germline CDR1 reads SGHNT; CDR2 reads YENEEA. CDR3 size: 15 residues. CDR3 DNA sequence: TGTGCCAGCAGCTTAGATCCCGGACAGGGCACTGAAGCTTTCTTT. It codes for CASSLDPGQGTEAFF.